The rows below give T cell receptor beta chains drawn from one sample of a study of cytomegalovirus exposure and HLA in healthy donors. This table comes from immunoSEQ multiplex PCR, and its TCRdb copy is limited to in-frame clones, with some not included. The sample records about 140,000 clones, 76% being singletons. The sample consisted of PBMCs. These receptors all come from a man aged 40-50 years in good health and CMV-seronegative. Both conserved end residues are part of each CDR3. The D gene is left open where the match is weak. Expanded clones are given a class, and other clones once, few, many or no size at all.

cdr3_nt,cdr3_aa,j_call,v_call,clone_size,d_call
TGTGCCAGCAGTGATAAAAGGGACTATCAGCCCCAGCATTTT,CASSDKRDYQPQHF,TRBJ1-5,TRBV2,-,-
TGTGCCAGCAGTCCATGGACAGGGAGATTAGAGACCCAGTACTTC,CASSPWTGRLETQYF,TRBJ2-5,TRBV27,once,TRBD1
TGTGCCAGTAGGAAAAATGACAGGGGGAGAGGGAATCAGCCCCAGCATTTT,CASRKNDRGRGNQPQHF,TRBJ1-5,TRBV19,-,TRBD1
TGTGCCAGCAGCTTGGAATACAACTCCTACGAGCAGTACTTC,CASSLEYNSYEQYF,TRBJ2-7,TRBV5-6,-,-
TGCAGCGTACTGGGACTAGCGGACACCGGGGAGCTGTTTTTT,CSVLGLADTGELFF,TRBJ2-2,TRBV29-1,-,TRBD2
TGTGCCAGCAGTGGACACCCGAACTATGGCTACACCTTC,CASSGHPNYGYTF,TRBJ1-2,TRBV6-1,-,-
TGTGCCAGCAGTTTATCGACAGGCTCCTATAATTCACCCCTCCACTTT,CASSLSTGSYNSPLHF,TRBJ1-6,TRBV27,-,-
TGTGCCAGCAGTGTCGACAGGGGGGGGGCAACTAATGAAAAACTGTTTTTT,CASSVDRGGATNEKLFF,TRBJ1-4,TRBV2,-,TRBD1
TGCGCCAGCAGCCAAGATGGTTCAGGGACCTACGAGCAGTACTTC,CASSQDGSGTYEQYF,TRBJ2-7,TRBV4-3,few,-
TGTGCCAGCAGCAAACTAGCGGCCCAAGAGACCCAGTACTTC,CASSKLAAQETQYF,TRBJ2-5,TRBV7-6,-,TRBD2
TGTGCCAGCAGCCTCCTTCCGGGAGGGGCCGAGCAGTACTTC,CASSLLPGGAEQYF,TRBJ2-7,TRBV11-2,once,TRBD2
TGTGCCAGCAGTTACTCGGACAGGGAAGAGCAGTACTTC,CASSYSDREEQYF,TRBJ2-7,TRBV6-6,-,TRBD1
TGTGCCAGCAGCTTAGACAGGAAGTTCACCGGGGAGCTGTTTTTT,CASSLDRKFTGELFF,TRBJ2-2,TRBV13,-,-
TGTGCCAGCAGTTTATCGTCCCTAGCGGGAACCACCGGGGAGCTGTTTTTT,CASSLSSLAGTTGELFF,TRBJ2-2,TRBV27,few,TRBD2
TGTGCCAGCAGCCCCACGGGTGGGGGCGCGGACTACGAGCAGTACTTC,CASSPTGGGADYEQYF,TRBJ2-7,TRBV11-2,-,-